Reported below is one TCR beta chain. Antigen specificity is unknown. The CDR3 spans 16 residues. The germline V and J ends were trimmed by 6 bases and 2 bases, with 17 bases remaining between them. The germline V gene has CDR1 MDHEN and CDR2 SYDVKM. This sample was included in a study of long-term antiretroviral therapy in people with HIV. The cryopreserved samples used held roughly 0.85-10 million PBMC prior to extraction of DNA. Study conclusions and caveats: Repertoires in HIV (unlike those of controls) had narrower CDR3 length ranges. Post-ART diversity increased but stayed below transplant donor controls. Repertoire composition at all time points was dominated by clones that had expanded before ART.

Survey level was the resolution at which the v3.0 immunoSEQ assay ran. The assay was immunoSEQ multiplex PCR, and TCRdb's table has in-frame clones only and misses some. The repertoire holds about 28,000 clones, with over 75% as singletons. The clonotype comes from a man aged 50-60 years with HIV. Sequenced material: unsorted PBMCs, taken 2 years after starting antiretroviral therapy. The chain has TRBV28 and TRBJ1-5, with TRBD1 as a possible D gene (6 bases). The CDR3 DNA is TGTGCCAGCAGAACAGGGTACTTCGGAGGCAATCAGCCCCAGCATTTT. Translation: CASRTGYFGGNQPQHF.